The clone carrying this TCR beta chain showed up just once. Regarding time point: pre-treatment sample, taken before nivolumab and TIL therapy. Most excised metastases sampled were pleural nodules or supraclavicular lymph nodes. Progressing patients received lymphodepletion, expanded TIL infusion and IL-2. The sample originates from a study of TIL therapy for anti-PD-1-resistant metastatic lung cancer. The CDR3 has 15 residues. Per the germline V gene, CDR1 is MNHEY and CDR2 is SVGAGI. Trimming removed 2 bases from V and 5 bases from J; junction bases left unmatched: 6. The libraries were made with immunoSEQ v3. This table comes from immunoSEQ multiplex PCR, and its TCRdb copy is limited to in-frame clones, with some not included. The table shows roughly 26,000 clones, with approximately 77% occurring only once.

The chain employs TRBV6-5 and TRBJ1-2; 9 bases are shared with TRBD1. This receptor was identified in a person aged 25 to 79 with non-small cell lung cancer. The specimen was tumor tissue, collected at baseline. CDR3 DNA: TGTGCCAGCAGTTACAGGGGACAGGGCAATTATGGCTACACCTTC. Protein product: CASSYRGQGNYGYTF.